These 32 T cell receptor beta chains share one sample of origin, sequenced in a study of blood T cells in healthy people across ages. A second roughly 6 to 12 cycle PCR used barcoded and J-beta primers. TCRdb fed the 5' RACE reads into MiXCR, producing one record per CDR3 protein. The sample consists of 850,000 to 1,100,000 distinct CDR3 sequences, more than 30% of them appearing once. What was sequenced was blood. These receptors were obtained from a man in his late teens or twenties in good health.

The CDR3 nucleotides read TGTGCCAGCACCTCATCCCCGGGACTAGCCTACGAGCAGTACTTC. Translated: CASTSSPGLAYEQYF. The V call is TRBV9, the J call TRBJ2-7; TRBD2 aligns across 8 bases. Per germline, CDR1 SGDLS and CDR2 YYNGEE. CDR3 length: 15 amino acids. The V and J ends lost 6 bases and 2 bases, in that order; junction bases with no gene match: 10.

This clonotype was picked up a small number of times. J is TRBJ1-2 and V is TRBV2; no reliable D call. Germline V gene sequence: CDR1 SNHLY, CDR2 FYNNEI. V lost 2 bases to trimming and J lost 3 bases, with 16 bases between them. This CDR3 is 16 amino acids long. The CDR3 nucleotides are TGTGCCAGCAGTGAATTAGGAATTGGCGTGTACTATGGCTACACCTTC. Its protein product is CASSELGIGVYYGYTF.

This clonotype came up a few times. The V call is TRBV20-1, the J call TRBJ2-4; D unresolved. Germline values: CDR1 DFQATT, CDR2 SNEGSKA (reference sequence). This CDR3 contains 13 residues. V lost 4 bases to trimming and J lost 3 bases, with 10 bases between them. In nucleotides, the CDR3 is TGCAGTGCTACCTTGCCCCTCAAAAACATTCAGTACTTC. Its protein is CSATLPLKNIQYF.

This clonotype was detected only a few times. This chain links TRBV12-3 or TRBV12-4 with TRBJ2-1; TRBD2 matches at 7 bases. Unmatched junction bases numbered 5, after V lost 6 bases and J lost 0 bases. The CDR3 consists of 15 residues. In nucleotides, the CDR3 is TGTGCCAGCAGCCGCGGGGGAAACTCCTACAATGAGCAGTTCTTC. Protein product: CASSRGGNSYNEQFF.

CDR3 DNA sequence: TGTGCCAGCAGCCCAGGTGAACTTACAACTAATGAAAAACTGTTTTTT. Amino acids: CASSPGELTTNEKLFF. The chain links TRBV7-9 to TRBJ1-4; the D is unclear. This CDR3 contains 16 residues. Per germline, CDR1 SEHNR and CDR2 FQNEAQ (reference sequence). Trimming cost V 5 bases and J 0 bases, with 13 bases left between them.

This clonotype was seen a handful of times. The J gene is TRBJ2-1, the V gene TRBV5-1; tentative D call: TRBD2 (5 bases). This CDR3 is built from 14 residues. Trimming cost V 1 base and J 9 bases, with 14 bases left between them. Germline-derived CDR1 and CDR2 are SGHRS and YFSETQ. DNA of the CDR3: TGCGCCAGCAGCTTGCAGCGGTCTGGATGTGAGCAGTTCTTC. It specifies CASSLQRSGCEQFF.

This clonotype was seen more than once but under ten times. The rearrangement links TRBV6-4 to TRBJ1-5, with D tentatively TRBD1 (5 bases). The germline CDR1 and CDR2 sequences are MRHNA and SNTAGT. The CDR3 spans 17 residues. Trimming shortened V by 0 bases and J by 2 bases, and 14 bases separated the two germline ends. CDR3 loop: CASSDSRGFGGNQPQHF. Here the CDR3 DNA reads TGTGCCAGCAGTGACTCTCGGGGGTTTGGGGGCAATCAGCCCCAGCATTTT.

In this sample, this clonotype turned up a few times. The chain joins TRBV4-3 to TRBJ1-2; no definite D call. Germline CDR1 reads LGHNA; CDR2 reads YSLEER. CDR3 length: 15 amino acids. V lost 0 bases and J 1 base, leaving 9 bases between the germline ends. The CDR3 sequence: CASSQDIGNNYGYTF. CDR3 nucleotides: TGCGCCAGCAGCCAAGATATAGGCAATAACTATGGCTACACCTTC.

This clonotype was observed a few times. The junction departs from the called germline gene at one end, perhaps through a read error. The chain carries TRBV30 and TRBJ1-2; D is perhaps TRBD1 (6 bases). Germline lookup yields CDR1 GTSNPN and CDR2 SVGIG (reference sequence). The CDR3 consists of 15 residues. The CDR3 loop reads CAWNGWQGTNYGYTF. CDR3 bases: TGTGCCTGGAACGGTTGGCAGGGGACTAACTATGGCTACACCTTT.

Concerning this clonotype itself: A much more abundant neighbour one base away suggests this may be a read error. CDR3 DNA sequence: TGTGCCAGCGGCTCTTACTGGACAGATACGCAGTATTTT. Protein sequence: CASGSYWTDTQYF. V and J are TRBV11-2 and TRBJ2-3; D unclear. CDR3 length: 13 residues. V was shortened by 8 bases and J by 3 bases, with 12 bases between the two germline ends. CDR1 is SGHAT and CDR2 is FQNNGV in the germline V gene.

This clonotype was detected a few times. V gene TRBV18 combines with J gene TRBJ1-1; perhaps TRBD1 as D (5 bases). Per germline, CDR1 KGHSH and CDR2 LQKENI. Trimming shortened V by 3 bases and J by 1 base, and 15 bases separated the two germline ends. The CDR3 totals 16 residues. The CDR3 coding sequence is TGTGCCAGCTCACCGACCCCCGGGACGGCGAACACTGAAGCTTTCTTT. Translation: CASSPTPGTANTEAFF.

The genes are TRBV6-2 or TRBV6-3 and TRBJ2-6; 10 bases are a match to TRBD1. V was clipped by 4 bases and J by 0 bases; unmatched bases: 12. Germline V gene sequence: CDR1 MNHEY, CDR2 SVGEGT. This CDR3 comprises 20 residues. Here the CDR3 DNA reads TGTGCCAGCAGTTCCCGGACAGGGGGTGAACCTAACTCTGGGGCCAACGTCCTGACTTTC. Residues: CASSSRTGGEPNSGANVLTF.

For this clonotype: A much bigger clone sits one base away, suggesting this may be a read error. The chain joins TRBV18 to TRBJ2-1; no clear D gene. V was clipped by 4 bases and J by 8 bases, with 12 bases between them. Germline V lookup: CDR1 KGHSH, CDR2 LQKENI. The length of the CDR3 is 13 residues. The CDR3 DNA follows: TGTGCCAGCTCACTAAAGTCAGGCTATGAGCAGTTCTTC. Residues: CASSLKSGYEQFF.

The V and J genes are TRBV19 and TRBJ1-2, with no clear D. The V end lost 5 bases, the J end lost 2 bases, and 18 bases lay between the germline ends. This CDR3 is 16 amino acids long. Germline-derived CDR1 and CDR2 are LNHDA and SQIVND (reference sequence). CDR3 bases: TGTGCCAGTAGTGTTCTCATGGACGGCTCCAACTATGGCTACACCTTC. This encodes CASSVLMDGSNYGYTF.

This clonotype appeared a single time. This chain joins TRBV2 and TRBJ2-3; 9 positions match TRBD2. V lost 6 bases to trimming and J lost 7 bases; unmatched junction nucleotides: 14. CDR1 is SNHLY and CDR2 is FYNNEI in the germline V gene. The CDR3 runs 16 residues. CDR3 residues: CASSYDSGGTRNTQYF. The CDR3 nucleotides read TGTGCCAGCAGCTACGATAGCGGGGGCACGCGAAATACGCAGTATTTT.

This clonotype has only a few counts. The DNA for the CDR3 is TGTGCCAGCAGAACAGGGACCACTGAAGCTTTCTTT. It specifies CASRTGTTEAFF. The chain combines TRBV27 with TRBJ1-1; D may be TRBD1 (6 bases). Trimming removed 6 bases at V and 4 bases at J, with 9 bases between. Germline V gives CDR1 MNHEY, CDR2 SMNVEV (reference sequence). The CDR3 runs to 12 residues.

Concerning this clonotype itself: This is likely a read error, given that the CDR3 carries no conserved phenylalanine or tryptophan at its end. DNA of the CDR3: TGTGCCAGCAGGTTGCGGGGGGGCCGAGATACGCAGTATGTT. Its protein is CASRLRGGRDTQYV. This chain joins TRBV6-2 or TRBV6-3 and TRBJ2-3; 9 bases fit TRBD2. CDR3 length equals 14 residues. V was clipped by 6 bases and J by 5 bases; unmatched bases: 6. CDR1 and CDR2 from the germline V gene are MNHEY and SVGEGT.

This clonotype showed up many times. V is TRBV20-1 and J is TRBJ2-7; TRBD2 might be the D (6 bases). The germline V gene encodes CDR1 DFQATT and CDR2 SNEGSKA (reference sequence). V was clipped by 8 bases and J by 3 bases, with 20 bases between them. CDR3 length: 14 residues. CDR3 nucleotides: TGCAGTTCGACACCGCGGGACGGCCTCTACGAGCAGTACTTC. Translating it yields CSSTPRDGLYEQYF.

The V and J genes are TRBV12-3 or TRBV12-4 and TRBJ1-2; 9 positions agree with TRBD1. V lost 6 bases and J lost 7; bases outside the gene matches: 9. There are 14 residues in the CDR3. CDR3 coding DNA: TGTGCCAGCAGCAAGACACAGGGGGCGAGTGGCTACACCTTC. Its protein product is CASSKTQGASGYTF.

The genes are TRBV25-1 and TRBJ1-2; TRBD1 matches at 8 bases. Germline V CDR1 and CDR2: MGHDK, SYGVNS. The ends lost 4 bases at V and 7 bases at J; junction bases unmatched: 14. The CDR3 sequence is 16 residues long. The CDR3 DNA follows: TGTGCCAGCAGTGGAAGCGATACGACAGGGGACGGTGGCTACACCTTC. Its translation: CASSGSDTTGDGGYTF.

This clonotype has more than one count but fewer than ten. The chain carries TRBV25-1 and TRBJ2-5; 7 nucleotides align to TRBD1. J gave up 8 bases and V 3 bases, and 6 bases lay outside the gene matches. Per the germline V gene, CDR1 is MGHDK and CDR2 is SYGVNS. The CDR3 covers 13 residues. The DNA for the CDR3 is TGTGCCAGCAGTGAGGCAGGGGGAACAACCCAGTACTTC. This gives the protein CASSEAGGTTQYF.

The V and J genes are TRBV6-1 and TRBJ2-3; 7 bases line up with TRBD1. CDR3 length: 17 amino acids. V lost 6 bases and J lost 3; bases outside the gene matches: 15. Germline loops: CDR1 MNHNS, CDR2 SASEGT. CDR3 loop: CASSTFRDRHRTDTQYF. The CDR3 DNA reads TGTGCCAGCAGCACATTCCGGGACAGACACCGGACAGATACGCAGTATTTT.

Of note for this clonotype: At one end the junction does not follow the germline gene, possibly because of a read error. V is TRBV7-2 and J is TRBJ2-1, with 7 positions matching TRBD2. The CDR3 runs 17 residues. Germline V gives CDR1 SGHTA, CDR2 FQGNSA. CDR3 in amino acids: CASSLVPGGFSYKEQFF. DNA for the CDR3: TGTGCCAGCAGCTTAGTTCCGGGGGGATTCTCCTACAAGGAGCAGTTCTTC. The full variable domain, completed using reference TRBV7-2 and TRBJ2-1, is GAGVSQSPSNKVTEKGKDVELRCDPISGHTALYWYRQSLGQGLEFLIYFQGNSAPDKSGLPSDRFSAERTGGSVSTLTIQRTQQEDSAVYLCASSLVPGGFSYKEQFFGPGTRLTVL.

The chain employs TRBV20-1 and TRBJ1-5, with TRBD1 matching 8 bases. The J segment lost 6 bases and the V segment lost 2 bases, leaving 6 bases of the junction unmatched. This CDR3 is 14 amino acids long. Germline lookup yields CDR1 DFQATT and CDR2 SNEGSKA (reference sequence). The CDR3 DNA is TGCAGTGCTAGAAGACAGGGGAAGGTTCAGCCCCAGCATTTT. The encoded protein is CSARRQGKVQPQHF.

The V and J genes are TRBV5-6 and TRBJ2-3; D is ambiguous. The length of the CDR3 is 14 residues. The germline V and J ends were trimmed by 3 bases and 3 bases, with 11 bases remaining between them. Germline CDR1 SGHDT, CDR2 YYEEEE. CDR3 bases: TGTGCCAGCAGCTCTCAGATAAAAACAGATACGCAGTATTTT. This gives the protein CASSSQIKTDTQYF.

The V and J genes are TRBV28 and TRBJ2-4, with D perhaps TRBD2 (6 bases). The better agreement between TRBJ2-5 and the DNA end casts doubt on the J call. Per germline, CDR1 MDHEN and CDR2 SYDVKM. The CDR3 extends over 17 amino acids. The CDR3 sequence: CASSLTPGTGRIGTQYF. The CDR3, as DNA: TGTGCCAGCAGTTTGACCCCCGGGACTGGGCGGATTGGGACCCAGTACTTC.

The genes are TRBV7-2 and TRBJ2-5, with no clear D. The CDR3 has 12 amino acids. CDR1 SGHTA and CDR2 FQGNSA come from the germline V gene. V shed 1 base and J shed 5 bases, with 5 bases lying between them. This CDR3 reads CASSLVIETQYF. The CDR3, as DNA: TGTGCCAGCAGCTTAGTCATCGAGACCCAGTACTTC.

This clonotype has just a few counts. The rearrangement links TRBV20-1 to TRBJ1-6; no reliable D call. Per germline, CDR1 DFQATT and CDR2 SNEGSKA (reference sequence). Trimming pared 0 bases from V and 6 bases from J, leaving 12 bases between. The CDR3 runs to 15 residues. Here the CDR3 reads CSARDSGRFNSPLHF. CDR3 in DNA: TGCAGTGCTAGAGATAGTGGGAGGTTTAATTCACCCCTCCACTTT.

This clonotype was counted only a few times. V usage is TRBV2 and J usage is TRBJ1-1; D unresolved. This CDR3 is 15 amino acids long. Deletions cut 2 bases from V and 1 base from J, with 11 bases between. Germline-derived CDR1 and CDR2 are SNHLY and FYNNEI. The CDR3 sequence: CASSENEGSNTEAFF. In DNA, the CDR3 is TGTGCCAGCAGTGAAAACGAGGGCTCGAACACTGAAGCTTTCTTT. Full variable domain (remainder filled in from reference TRBV2 and TRBJ1-1): EPEVTQTPSHQVTQMGQEVILRCVPISNHLYFYWYRQILGQKVEFLVSFYNNEISEKSEIFDDQFSVERPDGSNFTLKIRSTKLEDSAMYFCASSENEGSNTEAFFGQGTRLTVV.

V gene TRBV7-2 combines with J gene TRBJ2-5; the D is unclear. Trimming shortened V by 4 bases and J by 6 bases, and 18 bases separated the two germline ends. Germline loops: CDR1 SGHTA, CDR2 FQGNSA. The CDR3 is 15 residues long. This CDR3 reads CASSSRADLRQTQYF. For the CDR3, the DNA is TGTGCCAGCAGCTCAAGGGCCGACCTAAGACAGACCCAGTACTTC.

This clonotype has just a few counts. The chain couples TRBV7-9 to TRBJ2-4, with 7 bases fitting TRBD1. The J call may not be correct, given that the DNA end is closer to TRBJ2-7. The CDR3 totals 15 residues. Germline-derived CDR1 and CDR2 are SEHNR and FQNEAQ (reference sequence). In DNA form, the CDR3 reads TGTGCCAGCAGCTCCCCCTCGGACAGGTTGTACGAGCAGTACTTC. It specifies CASSSPSDRLYEQYF.

The chain joins TRBV11-2 to TRBJ2-5; D is uncertain. The J call could be wrong; TRBJ2-1 is a better fit for the DNA end. Per germline, CDR1 SGHAT and CDR2 FQNNGV. There are 14 residues in the CDR3. The CDR3 loop reads CASSLSGSQETQFF. The CDR3 DNA reads as TGTGCCAGCAGCTTATCAGGCAGTCAAGAGACCCAGTTCTTC.